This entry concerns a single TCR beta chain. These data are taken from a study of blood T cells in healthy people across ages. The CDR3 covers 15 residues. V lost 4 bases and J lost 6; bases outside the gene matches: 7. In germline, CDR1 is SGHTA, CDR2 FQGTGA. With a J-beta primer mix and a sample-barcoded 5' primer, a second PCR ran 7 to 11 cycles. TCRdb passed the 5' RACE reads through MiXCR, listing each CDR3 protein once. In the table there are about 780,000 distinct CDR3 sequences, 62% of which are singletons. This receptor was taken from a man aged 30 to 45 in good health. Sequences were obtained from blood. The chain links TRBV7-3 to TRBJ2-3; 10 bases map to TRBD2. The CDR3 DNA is TGTGCCAGCAGCTCGGCTAGCGGGGGACTTGATACGCAGTATTTT. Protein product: CASSSASGGLDTQYF.